This T cell receptor (beta chain) is from a study of cytomegalovirus exposure and HLA in healthy donors. Points from the study as a whole: As a later analysis showed, several of the most significant clusters appeared to be linked to common viral pathogens. A classifier reportedly called cytomegalovirus status with high sensitivity and specificity. Immune exposure was documented only through CMV serostatus.

Primers for the PCR totalled 60 Vbeta and 13 Jbeta. Assay used: immunoSEQ multiplex PCR; TCRdb lists only in-frame clones, some missing. The sample contains 150,000 to 200,000 clones, around 76% of which appear only once. The junction had 3 bases not matched to a gene; V was cut back by 0 bases and J by 5 bases. The CDR3 consists of 14 residues. From germline, CDR1 is MNHEY and CDR2 SVGAGI. Regarding this clone: No antigen is known for it.

Material for sequencing was PBMCs. The TCR originated in a man aged 35-49 years in good health and CMV-seropositive. This chain connects TRBV6-5 to TRBJ2-7, with 8 bases fitting TRBD1. Here the CDR3 DNA reads TGTGCCAGCAGTTACTCGACAGGGGCGCACGAGCAGTACTTC. Its translation: CASSYSTGAHEQYF.